The 7 T cell receptor beta chains given below trace back to one sample, sequenced in a study of blood T cell repertoires in COVID-19. Some clones are missing from TCRdb's copy, which holds only in-frame ones; the method was immunoSEQ multiplex PCR. This table has 200,000 to 250,000 clones, under 90% appearing once. Sequenced material: peripheral blood. The source is an elderly woman with active or convalescent COVID-19.

A few counts support this clone. The V and J genes are TRBV5-4 and TRBJ1-5, with D uncertain. The CDR3 contains 14 residues. Trimming cost V 5 bases and J 4 bases, with 13 bases left between them. Looked up from germline, CDR1 is SGHNT and CDR2 is YYREEE (reference sequence). The CDR3 protein is CASSSVGSNQPQHF. DNA of the CDR3: TGTGCCAGCAGTTCCGTCGGGTCAAATCAGCCCCAGCATTTT.

This chain connects TRBV11-2 to TRBJ1-2; maybe TRBD1 (6 bases). Trimming stripped 0 bases from V and 7 bases from J, with 18 bases between. Germline V gene sequence: CDR1 SGHAT, CDR2 FQNNGV. This CDR3 has 16 amino acids. For the CDR3, the DNA is TGTGCCAGCAGCTTAGATCCGGGACAACTTAAGGTTGGCTACACCTTC. Amino acids: CASSLDPGQLKVGYTF.

The chain uses TRBV2 and TRBJ1-1; D is uncertain. Germline V gene data show CDR1 as SNHLY and CDR2 as FYNNEI. The CDR3 has 12 amino acids. V lost 4 bases to trimming and J lost 3 bases, with 6 bases between them. DNA of the CDR3: TGTGCCAGCAGTGTACAGTACACTGAAGCTTTCTTT. The encoded protein is CASSVQYTEAFF.

The V call is TRBV28, the J call TRBJ1-2, with TRBD1 identical over 7 bases. The CDR3 sequence is 15 residues long. The germline V gene has CDR1 MDHEN and CDR2 SYDVKM. V lost 3 bases, J lost 2 bases, and 6 bases stayed unmatched. In DNA, the CDR3 is TGTGCCAGCAGTTTTACAGGGGTCATCAACTATGGCTACACCTTC. Residues: CASSFTGVINYGYTF.

The V and J genes are TRBV30 and TRBJ1-3; D is unclear. CDR3 length: 13 amino acids. Trimming cost V 2 bases and J 0 bases, with 5 bases left between them. From germline, CDR1 is GTSNPN and CDR2 SVGIG (reference sequence). DNA of the CDR3: TGTGCCTGGAGTCCTTACTCTGGAAACACCATATATTTT. This codes for CAWSPYSGNTIYF.

Here the CDR3 DNA reads TGTGCCAGCAGCGGTGCGGGGACAGACTATGGCTACACCTTC. Protein sequence: CASSGAGTDYGYTF. This chain links TRBV11-2 with TRBJ1-2; TRBD1 matches at 7 bases. CDR1 and CDR2 (germline): SGHAT, FQNNGV. The ends lost 5 bases at V and 3 bases at J; junction bases unmatched: 6. The CDR3 totals 14 residues. Looking up the rest from reference TRBV11-2 and TRBJ1-2 gives the full variable domain: EAGVAQSPRYKIIEKRQSVAFWCNPISGHATLYWYQQILGQGPKLLIQFQNNGVVDDSQLPKDRFSAERLKGVDSTLKIQPAKLEDSAVYLCASSGAGTDYGYTFGSGTRLTVV.

The CDR3: CASSQGTSGGFGVSDTQYF. The CDR3 region has the DNA TGTGCCAGCAGCCAAGGGACTAGCGGGGGATTCGGTGTCTCTGATACGCAGTATTTT. This chain joins TRBV3-1 (or the pseudogene TRBV3-2) and TRBJ2-3, with 13 bases fitting TRBD2. The CDR3 is 19 residues long. Germline V gene lookup returns CDR1 LGHDT and CDR2 YNNKEL (reference sequence). The trim removed 1 base at V and 6 bases at J, leaving 13 bases unmatched.